The sample holds a few counts of the clone carrying this TCR beta chain. This sample is part of a study of blood T cells in healthy people across ages. Sample-barcoded 5' priming and a J-beta primer mix drove a second PCR of roughly 7 to 11 cycles. Every molecule of cDNA carried a tag from a template-switch adaptor with 12 random nucleotides. TCRdb used MiXCR to reprocess the 5' RACE reads, holding one entry per CDR3 protein. The sample includes about 620,000 distinct CDR3 sequences, under 25% seen only once; the top ten take roughly 3.4%. J gave up 4 bases and V 4 bases, and 7 bases lay outside the gene matches. This CDR3 comprises 15 residues. Germline loops: CDR1 KGHDR, CDR2 SFDVKD.

The chain uses TRBV24-1 and TRBJ2-5; 8 bases fit TRBD1. The sequenced material came from blood. This TCR came from a man between 65 and 80 years old in good health. The CDR3 DNA reads as TGTGCCACCAGTGAACGGACAGGGAATCGAGAGACCCAGTACTTC. Its translation: CATSERTGNRETQYF.